This T cell receptor beta chain derives from a study of blood T cell repertoires in COVID-19. The wider study: Spain, Italy and the United States supplied samples that represented acute and convalescent COVID-19. PBMCs, B-cell-depleted T cells, or T cells provided the cDNA or gDNA that made up the material.

Per the authors' pipeline: Estimation of nucleated cell counts relied on the amplification of reference gene primers. Only in-frame clones appear in the TCRdb table, and some are missing; sequencing was by immunoSEQ multiplex PCR. V and J calls and clone size follow that table, whereas D and trimming were derived from the DNA. The data contain roughly 100,000 clones, just under 95% of them seen just once; the ten biggest clones take up under 2%. Seattle's enrolled individuals joined amid active infection and were then monitored longitudinally. Sequencing input: peripheral blood. The clonotype was recovered from a woman in her forties or fifties with COVID-19, enrolled during active disease.

CDR3 sequence reads: CASSSLLGGDEQFF. CDR3 bases: TGCGCCAGCAGCTCCCTGCTAGGAGGCGATGAGCAGTTCTTC. The J gene is TRBJ2-1, the V gene TRBV5-1; tentatively, D is TRBD2 (5 bases). Germline CDR1 is SGHRS and CDR2 is YFSETQ. The CDR3 is 14 residues long. V dropped 3 bases and J dropped 8 bases, with 15 bases sitting between them.